This is a list of T cell receptor beta chains from one sample in a study of blood T cell repertoires in COVID-19. Here immunoSEQ multiplex PCR was the method, and the copy in TCRdb shows in-frame clones only, minus some. The data contain more than 300,000 clones, almost 90% of them singletons. The sample consisted of peripheral blood. Source of these receptors: a woman aged 70-85 years with COVID-19, enrolled during active disease. Both conserved end residues are part of each CDR3. The D gene is left open where the match is weak. Size is omitted from some rows. Given values are once, few, many or a class for expanded clones.

J gene: TRBJ2-7; V gene: TRBV6-6; clone size: NA; D gene: TRBD1; CDR3 protein: CASSPLPGQGASYEQYF; CDR3 DNA: TGTGCCAGCAGTCCTTTACCGGGACAGGGGGCTTCTTACGAGCAGTACTTC
J gene: TRBJ2-5; V gene: TRBV4-3; clone size: NA; D gene: TRBD2; CDR3 protein: CASSQDLAGVQETQYF; CDR3 DNA: TGCGCCAGCAGCCAAGATCTAGCGGGGGTTCAAGAGACCCAGTACTTC
J gene: TRBJ2-7; V gene: TRBV9; clone size: NA; D gene: NA; CDR3 protein: CASSYLPDISYEQYF; CDR3 DNA: TGTGCCAGCAGCTACCTACCGGACATCTCCTACGAGCAGTACTTC
J gene: TRBJ1-2; V gene: TRBV27; clone size: NA; D gene: NA; CDR3 protein: CASAGGGWYGYTF; CDR3 DNA: TGTGCCAGCGCGGGCGGGGGCTGGTATGGCTACACCTTC
J gene: TRBJ2-2; V gene: TRBV4-1; clone size: NA; D gene: TRBD2; CDR3 protein: CASSQGYGTSGGKNTGELFF; CDR3 DNA: TGCGCCAGCAGCCAAGGCTACGGGACTAGCGGGGGGAAAAACACCGGGGAGCTGTTTTTT
J gene: TRBJ1-2; V gene: TRBV28; clone size: NA; D gene: TRBD1; CDR3 protein: CASNTRWGTVVGYTF; CDR3 DNA: TGTGCCAGCAATACCCGTTGGGGGACAGTTGTTGGCTACACCTTC
J gene: TRBJ1-1; V gene: TRBV12-3/TRBV12-4; clone size: NA; D gene: NA; CDR3 protein: CASSSQLNTEAFF; CDR3 DNA: TGTGCCAGCAGTTCCCAACTTAACACTGAAGCTTTCTTT
J gene: TRBJ1-5; V gene: TRBV4-1; clone size: NA; D gene: NA; CDR3 protein: CASSQVQGWNQPQHF; CDR3 DNA: TGCGCCAGCAGCCAAGTGCAGGGATGGAATCAGCCCCAGCATTTT
J gene: TRBJ2-7; V gene: TRBV19; clone size: NA; D gene: TRBD2; CDR3 protein: CASTGTTYEQYF; CDR3 DNA: TGTGCCAGTACCGGGACTACCTACGAGCAGTACTTC
J gene: TRBJ2-2; V gene: TRBV27; clone size: NA; D gene: TRBD1; CDR3 protein: CASSAWTGMFDTGELFF; CDR3 DNA: TGTGCCAGCAGTGCATGGACAGGGATGTTTGACACCGGGGAGCTGTTTTTT
J gene: TRBJ2-1; V gene: TRBV7-3; clone size: few; D gene: TRBD1; CDR3 protein: CASSPIGDRDDEQFF; CDR3 DNA: TGTGCCAGCAGCCCCATAGGGGACAGGGATGATGAGCAGTTCTTC
J gene: TRBJ1-5; V gene: TRBV6-5; clone size: NA; D gene: NA; CDR3 protein: CASSLRQANQPQHF; CDR3 DNA: TGTGCCAGCAGTCTCAGACAGGCAAATCAGCCCCAGCATTTT
J gene: TRBJ1-4; V gene: TRBV2; clone size: NA; D gene: TRBD1; CDR3 protein: CASTQDRTKGEAEKLFF; CDR3 DNA: TGTGCCAGCACTCAGGACAGGACCAAGGGGGAAGCAGAAAAACTGTTTTTT
J gene: TRBJ2-7; V gene: TRBV30; clone size: NA; D gene: TRBD2; CDR3 protein: CAWSVGGSGSYEQYF; CDR3 DNA: TGTGCCTGGAGTGTCGGGGGGTCCGGGTCCTACGAGCAGTACTTC
J gene: TRBJ2-3; V gene: TRBV6-5; clone size: NA; D gene: NA; CDR3 protein: CASSYQGRGDTQYF; CDR3 DNA: TGTGCCAGCAGTTACCAGGGGAGAGGGGATACGCAGTATTTT
J gene: TRBJ2-1; V gene: TRBV24-1; clone size: once; D gene: TRBD2; CDR3 protein: CATRSGLAAYNEQFF; CDR3 DNA: TGTGCCACCAGATCCGGACTAGCGGCTTACAATGAGCAGTTCTTC
J gene: TRBJ2-3; V gene: TRBV24-1; clone size: NA; D gene: NA; CDR3 protein: CATSDSARADTQYF; CDR3 DNA: TGTGCCACCAGTGATTCAGCCCGGGCAGATACGCAGTATTTT
J gene: TRBJ1-2; V gene: TRBV5-1; clone size: NA; D gene: NA; CDR3 protein: CASRDRNYGYTF; CDR3 DNA: TGCGCCAGCCGAGACAGGAACTATGGCTACACCTTC
J gene: TRBJ1-4; V gene: TRBV5-1; clone size: NA; D gene: TRBD1; CDR3 protein: CASSLFPGGDRVFGGTNEKLFF; CDR3 DNA: TGCGCCAGCAGCTTGTTCCCGGGCGGGGACAGGGTGTTCGGTGGAACTAATGAAAAACTGTTTTTT
J gene: TRBJ2-3; V gene: TRBV11-3; clone size: NA; D gene: TRBD1; CDR3 protein: CASSPGQGVVGTDTQYF; CDR3 DNA: TGTGCCAGCAGCCCGGGACAGGGAGTGGTGGGCACAGATACGCAGTATTTT
J gene: TRBJ2-1; V gene: TRBV5-6; clone size: NA; D gene: NA; CDR3 protein: CASSLRSPNEQFF; CDR3 DNA: TGTGCCAGCAGCTTGCGGAGCCCCAATGAGCAGTTCTTC
J gene: TRBJ1-1; V gene: TRBV29-1; clone size: NA; D gene: NA; CDR3 protein: CSGGDTEAFF; CDR3 DNA: TGTTCGGGGGGAGACACTGAAGCTTTCTTT
J gene: TRBJ1-3; V gene: TRBV7-9; clone size: NA; D gene: NA; CDR3 protein: CASSPQGNGNTIYF; CDR3 DNA: TGTGCCAGCAGCCCCCAGGGGAATGGAAACACCATATATTTT
J gene: TRBJ2-5; V gene: TRBV18; clone size: NA; D gene: TRBD1; CDR3 protein: CASSSKGQGRVETQYF; CDR3 DNA: TGTGCCAGCTCATCCAAAGGACAGGGAAGAGTCGAGACCCAGTACTTC
J gene: TRBJ1-5; V gene: TRBV6-5; clone size: few; D gene: NA; CDR3 protein: CASSFDNSNQPQHF; CDR3 DNA: TGTGCCAGCAGCTTCGACAATAGCAATCAGCCCCAGCATTTT
J gene: TRBJ1-2; V gene: TRBV27; clone size: NA; D gene: NA; CDR3 protein: CASSQTRGSPNYGYTF; CDR3 DNA: TGTGCCAGCAGTCAAACCAGGGGCTCCCCTAACTATGGCTACACCTTC
J gene: TRBJ2-2; V gene: TRBV5-4; clone size: once; D gene: NA; CDR3 protein: CASSFDSNTGELFF; CDR3 DNA: TGTGCCAGCAGCTTTGACAGTAACACCGGGGAGCTGTTTTTT
J gene: TRBJ2-3; V gene: TRBV12-5; clone size: NA; D gene: NA; CDR3 protein: CASARDTDTQYF; CDR3 DNA: TGTGCTAGTGCCCGGGACACAGATACGCAGTATTTT
J gene: TRBJ1-2; V gene: TRBV30; clone size: NA; D gene: NA; CDR3 protein: CAWSHQGAHGYTF; CDR3 DNA: TGTGCCTGGAGTCATCAGGGCGCCCATGGCTACACCTTC
J gene: TRBJ1-1; V gene: TRBV6-5; clone size: once; D gene: NA; CDR3 protein: CASREVSEAFF; CDR3 DNA: TGTGCCAGCAGGGAGGTGTCTGAAGCTTTCTTT